The 25 T cell receptor beta chains below come from one sample, sequenced in a study of CD8 T cells in Susac syndrome (dated by TCRdb to the late 2010s). The receptor library was made with the immunoSEQ multiplex PCR assay. RNA was extracted with the RNeasy kit and roughly 0.45 to 1 ug was reverse transcribed using random hexamers. TCRdb reanalyzed the raw reads on its own, using fastp at Q25 for trimming and MiXCR for clone calling, and kept in-frame beta chains. Identical CDR3 proteins give one entry, which carries the most common genes and DNA. The sample data list about 120,000 distinct CDR3 sequences, and about 92% of these were observed just once. The ten largest account for 0.093% of the sample. The sequencing input was CD4+ T cells from PBMCs. The receptor source for this set is a human donor with multiple sclerosis.

This chain links TRBV18 with TRBJ2-7; TRBD1 agrees at 8 bases. V lost 3 bases to trimming and J lost 4 bases; unmatched junction nucleotides: 5. Germline lookup yields CDR1 KGHSH and CDR2 LQKENI. The CDR3 length is 14 residues. The CDR3 DNA follows: TGTGCCAGCTCACCTATGGACAGGGTTTACGAGCAGTACTTC. Amino acids: CASSPMDRVYEQYF.

The CDR3, as DNA: TGTGCCTGGAGTGTAAACGCGGCGTTGGCAGGAGGCTACACCTTC. Translating gives CAWSVNAALAGGYTF. V gene TRBV30 combines with J gene TRBJ1-2; D is ambiguous. The CDR3 has 15 residues. Trimming removed 0 bases at V and 8 bases at J, with 19 bases between. CDR1 and CDR2 (germline): GTSNPN, SVGIG (reference sequence).

This chain joins TRBV7-3 and TRBJ2-6, with D perhaps TRBD1 (6 bases). This CDR3 has 16 residues. Germline V CDR1 and CDR2: SGHTA, FQGTGA. V lost 2 bases, J lost 3 bases, and 11 bases lay in between. The CDR3 nucleotides are TGTGCCAGCAGCTTATCAGGGGCGTTTGGGGCCAACGTCCTGACTTTC. This gives the protein CASSLSGAFGANVLTF.

The V gene is TRBV3-1, the J gene TRBJ2-1; 11 bases agree with TRBD2. This CDR3 comprises 16 residues. Losses at the gene ends were 4 bases for V and 2 bases for J; bases not matched to a gene: 4. Germline V lookup: CDR1 LGHDT, CDR2 YNNKEL (reference sequence). CDR3 coding DNA: TGTGCCAGCAGCCCTCCTAGCGGGGGGACCTACAATGAGCAGTTCTTC. Translating gives CASSPPSGGTYNEQFF.

V gene TRBV9 combines with J gene TRBJ1-1; D call uncertain. The CDR3 extends over 15 amino acids. Germline CDR1 is SGDLS and CDR2 is YYNGEE. The V gene lost 5 bases and the J gene lost 0 bases, with 14 bases spanning the gap. CDR3 coding DNA: TGTGCCAGCAGTAGCGGAGGGAACTTGAACACTGAAGCTTTCTTT. Translation: CASSSGGNLNTEAFF.

The V gene is TRBV6-2 or TRBV6-3, the J gene TRBJ1-4; 7 bases are a match to TRBD1. Germline V gene sequence: CDR1 MNHEY, CDR2 SVGEGT. This CDR3 has 18 amino acids. V was pared by 4 bases and J by 6 bases, with 17 bases of the junction left unmatched. CDR3 DNA sequence: TGTGCCAGCAGTTCAAACAGGAGGACAGGAGATGTGCATGAAAAACTGTTTTTT. Protein: CASSSNRRTGDVHEKLFF.

With regard to this clonotype: At one boundary the junction diverges from the germline segment, which might be a read error. The rearrangement links TRBV12-3 or TRBV12-4 to TRBJ2-2; D may be TRBD1 (6 bases). The CDR3 has 13 amino acids. As DNA, the CDR3 is TGTGCCAGCAGTTTAAGGGGGACCGGGGAGCCGTTTTTT. It specifies CASSLRGTGEPFF.

The genes are TRBV3-1 and TRBJ1-1; D is possibly TRBD1 (6 bases). The CDR3 is 11 amino acids. Germline CDR1 and CDR2: LGHDT and YNNKEL (reference sequence). The V gene lost 5 bases and the J gene lost 10 bases, with 11 bases spanning the gap. The chain's CDR3 is CASSDRFGAFF. CDR3 DNA sequence: TGTGCCAGCAGCGACAGGTTTGGAGCTTTCTTT.

A note on this clonotype: One junction end disagrees with the germline gene, perhaps due to a read error. V and J are TRBV29-1 and TRBJ2-7; D tentatively reads TRBD1 or TRBD2 (5 bases each). CDR1 SQVTM and CDR2 ANQGSEA come from the germline V gene. CDR3 length equals 12 residues. The CDR3 DNA sequence: TGCAGCGTCGGGGACCCCCCCTACCAGCAGTACTTC. Encoded protein: CSVGDPPYQQYF.

The gene calls are TRBV6-5 and TRBJ2-1, with 11 bases fitting TRBD2. With 0 bases clipped from V and 5 bases from J, the junction kept 6 bases outside the gene matches. Germline V gene sequence: CDR1 MNHEY, CDR2 SVGAGI. This CDR3 is 17 amino acids long. This CDR3 is CASSYSLAGGLHNEQFF. The DNA for the CDR3 is TGTGCCAGCAGTTACTCCCTAGCGGGGGGTTTGCACAATGAGCAGTTCTTC.

This chain connects TRBV3-1 to TRBJ2-7; 8 bases map to TRBD2. The CDR3 runs 17 residues. Germline CDR1 LGHDT, CDR2 YNNKEL (reference sequence). J lost 0 bases, V lost 1 base, and 8 bases had no gene match. CDR3 amino acids: CASSQVRLAGSSYEQYF. The CDR3 nucleotides are TGTGCCAGCAGCCAAGTTCGTTTAGCGGGGAGCTCCTACGAGCAGTACTTC.

V gene TRBV6-6 combines with J gene TRBJ1-1; 8 positions agree with TRBD1. Germline V gene data show CDR1 as MNHNY and CDR2 as SVGAGI (reference sequence). The CDR3 runs to 14 residues. With 0 bases clipped from V and 8 bases from J, the junction kept 5 bases outside the gene matches. The chain's CDR3 is CASSYSRAGGEAFF. CDR3 sequence (DNA): TGTGCCAGCAGTTACTCGAGGGCAGGGGGCGAAGCTTTCTTT.

In this sample, this clonotype turned up once. J is TRBJ1-4 and V is TRBV7-9, with D maybe TRBD1 (6 bases). CDR3 size: 12 residues. Trimming took off 5 bases at V and 13 bases at J, with 14 bases between the two ends. CDR1 is SEHNR and CDR2 is FQNEAQ in the germline V gene (reference sequence). DNA for the CDR3: TGTGCCAGCAGCGTAAGGGGGTTGAGACTGTTTTTT. This sequence encodes CASSVRGLRLFF.

This chain connects TRBV3-1 to TRBJ1-2; D is unclear. Germline lookup yields CDR1 LGHDT and CDR2 YNNKEL (reference sequence). V lost 0 bases and J 0 bases, leaving 8 bases between the germline ends. The length of the CDR3 is 15 residues. CDR3 in DNA: TGTGCCAGCAGCCAAGAGGTATACACTAACTATGGCTACACCTTC. Translated, it gives CASSQEVYTNYGYTF.

The J gene is TRBJ1-1, the V gene TRBV28; D remains ambiguous. Germline CDR1 is MDHEN and CDR2 is SYDVKM. The V and J ends lost 3 bases and 5 bases respectively, with 7 bases between them. There are 12 residues in the CDR3. The CDR3 loop reads CASSLVRTEAFF. CDR3 sequence (DNA): TGTGCCAGCAGTTTGGTCAGGACTGAAGCTTTCTTT.

In this sample, this clonotype turned up once. The chain has TRBV6-5 and TRBJ1-2, with D possibly being TRBD1 (6 bases). The CDR3 has 12 amino acids. V lost 4 bases and J 7 bases, leaving 10 bases between the germline ends. Germline V gene lookup returns CDR1 MNHEY and CDR2 SVGAGI. CDR3: CASSSGVAGYTF. CDR3 DNA sequence: TGTGCCAGCAGTTCAGGGGTGGCTGGCTACACCTTC.

J is TRBJ1-2 and V is TRBV5-1; D perhaps matches TRBD1 (6 bases). The CDR3 sequence is 14 residues long. Germline loops: CDR1 SGHRS, CDR2 YFSETQ. V dropped 0 bases and J dropped 6 bases, with 12 bases sitting between them. CDR3 in DNA: TGCGCCAGCAGCTTGGACAGGGAATACGATGGCTACACCTTC. Its protein is CASSLDREYDGYTF.

J is TRBJ2-5 and V is TRBV3-1; 9 bases fit TRBD1. J was trimmed by 5 bases and V by 1 base; bases with no gene match: 5. CDR3 length: 15 amino acids. CDR1 LGHDT and CDR2 YNNKEL come from the germline V gene (reference sequence). CDR3 sequence: CASSQAGQGWETQYF. CDR3 nucleotides: TGTGCCAGCAGCCAAGCGGGACAGGGTTGGGAGACCCAGTACTTC.

The CDR3 sequence is CASTLGGWDIQYF. The CDR3 bases are TGTGCCAGCACGCTAGGGGGGTGGGACATTCAGTACTTC. This sequence joins TRBV7-2 and TRBJ2-4; perhaps D is TRBD1 or TRBD2 (6 bases each). Germline-derived CDR1 and CDR2 are SGHTA and FQGNSA. V was clipped by 7 bases and J by 8 bases, with 15 bases between them. This CDR3 comprises 13 residues.

The V gene is TRBV7-8, the J gene TRBJ1-1; D may be TRBD1 (6 bases). This CDR3 spans 15 amino acids. The germline V and J ends were trimmed by 3 bases and 4 bases, with 15 bases remaining between them. Looked up from germline, CDR1 is SGHVS and CDR2 is FQNEAQ. Here the CDR3 DNA reads TGTGCCAGCAGCTTCGTAGGGGGAGGAGGCACTGAAGCTTTCTTT. This codes for CASSFVGGGGTEAFF.

The V call is TRBV19, the J call TRBJ2-7; D is uncertain. Germline V lookup: CDR1 LNHDA, CDR2 SQIVND (reference sequence). Trimming stripped 1 base from V and 3 bases from J, with 10 bases between. The CDR3 loop spans 14 amino acids. This CDR3 is CASSIAPGRYEQYF. CDR3 bases: TGTGCCAGTAGTATAGCACCAGGACGCTACGAGCAGTACTTC.

This chain joins TRBV9 and TRBJ2-1, with 7 nucleotides matching TRBD2. V shed 4 bases and J 2 bases; nucleotides not matched to a gene: 6. Germline V CDR1 and CDR2: SGDLS, YYNGEE. CDR3 length: 15 residues. The CDR3 sequence is CASSRPGGAYNEQFF. CDR3 sequence (DNA): TGTGCCAGCAGCCGTCCGGGGGGTGCCTACAATGAGCAGTTCTTC.

This sequence joins TRBV30 and TRBJ1-1; no clear D gene. Germline CDR1 is GTSNPN and CDR2 is SVGIG (reference sequence). The V end was cut by 7 bases, the J end by 3 bases, with 15 bases between. This CDR3 has 13 amino acids. The CDR3 nucleotides read TGTGCCTATGAACTCGGACCGTACACTGAAGCTTTCTTT. As protein: CAYELGPYTEAFF.

This chain connects TRBV7-2 to TRBJ1-1, with unresolved D. The germline CDR1 and CDR2 sequences are SGHTA and FQGNSA. This CDR3 is built from 14 residues. Between the trimmed V and J ends, which lost 6 bases and 4 bases, there was a span of 15 bases. This chain's CDR3 is CASRRTPSSTEAFF. The DNA of the CDR3 is TGTGCCAGCAGACGGACGCCTAGTAGCACTGAAGCTTTCTTT.

Here the CDR3 reads CASSQEQGAQPQHF. The CDR3 DNA is TGTGCCAGCTCACAGGAACAGGGGGCTCAGCCCCAGCATTTT. The V and J genes are TRBV18 and TRBJ1-5; 9 bases fit TRBD1. CDR3 size: 14 residues. Germline values: CDR1 KGHSH, CDR2 LQKENI. Trimming at V came to 4 bases and at J to 6 bases, leaving 4 bases not matched to a gene.